The 2 T cell receptor beta chains below come from one sample, sequenced in a study of blood T cell repertoires in COVID-19. Profiled with immunoSEQ multiplex PCR; TCRdb holds only in-frame clones, not every one. The data contain about 120,000 clones, around 86% of them seen just once; the ten biggest clones take up over 25%. Sequencing was carried out using peripheral blood. The source of these receptors is an elderly woman with acute or convalescent COVID-19.

The chain links TRBV4-3 to TRBJ1-6; no reliable D call. CDR1 LGHNA and CDR2 YSLEER come from the germline V gene. The CDR3 totals 13 residues. The germline V and J ends were trimmed by 0 bases and 8 bases, with 5 bases remaining between them. The CDR3 DNA sequence: TGCGCCAGCAGCCAAGAGAGAGATTCACCCCTCCACTTT. Translating gives CASSQERDSPLHF.

This clone was counted a single time. This chain links TRBV12-5 with TRBJ2-2; 7 bases are a match to TRBD1. The CDR3 covers 14 residues. The germline V gene has CDR1 LGHNT and CDR2 FRNRAP. The junction had 5 bases not matched to a gene; V was cut back by 6 bases and J by 4 bases. The CDR3 DNA sequence: TGTGCTAGTGGCAAGTCAGGGGGCACCGGGGAGCTGTTTTTT. This sequence encodes CASGKSGGTGELFF.